The next 17 T cell receptor beta chains were all read from a single sample in a study of T cell repertoires in cytomegalovirus infection. One entry per CDR3 protein results from TCRdb running MiXCR on the reads. This table has some 390,000 distinct CDR3 sequences, 15% to 20% appearing once. Input material: PBMCs. These receptors came from a human donor in good health (CMV status not recorded). Some clones in this sample may be carry-over from other donors' samples.

In this sample, this clonotype turned up many times. V gene TRBV6-1 combines with J gene TRBJ1-2; tentative D call: TRBD1 (6 bases). Germline V gene lookup returns CDR1 MNHNS and CDR2 SASEGT. Deletions cut 3 bases from V and 6 bases from J, with 8 bases between. The CDR3 runs to 12 residues. The CDR3 loop is CASSDKGDGYTF. CDR3 bases: TGTGCCAGCAGTGATAAGGGGGATGGCTACACCTTC.

This clonotype was seen a few times. The rearrangement uses TRBV20-1 and TRBJ2-1, with a tentative D call TRBD2 (5 bases). The germline CDR1 and CDR2 sequences are DFQATT and SNEGSKA (reference sequence). Trimming left V 3 bases short and J 5 bases short, with 8 bases between. The CDR3 extends over 12 amino acids. CDR3 coding DNA: TGCAGTGCTAGCGAGGGAGACAATGAGCAGTTCTTC. It translates to CSASEGDNEQFF.

This clonotype was counted between two and nine times. V is TRBV7-2 and J is TRBJ2-7; 8 bases map to TRBD1. This CDR3 is 16 amino acids long. The V gene end was trimmed by 5 bases and the J gene end by 2 bases; junction bases not matched to a gene: 11. In germline, CDR1 is SGHTA, CDR2 FQGNSA. CDR3 residues: CASSQGTGGIPYEQYF. As DNA, the CDR3 is TGTGCCAGCAGCCAAGGGACAGGAGGGATACCCTACGAGCAGTACTTC.

The chain is built from TRBV7-4 and TRBJ2-2; D unclear. CDR3 size: 14 residues. V dropped 5 bases and J dropped 7 bases, with 14 bases sitting between them. Per germline, CDR1 SGHVT and CDR2 SQSDAQ. The CDR3 protein is CASSPTLVVGELFF. The CDR3 nucleotides are TGTGCCAGCAGCCCGACCCTAGTGGTCGGGGAGCTGTTTTTT. The full variable domain, with the rest looked up from reference TRBV7-4 and TRBJ2-2, is GAGVSQSPRYKVAKRGRDVALRCDSISGHVTLYWYRQTLGQGSEVLTYSQSDAQRDKSGRPSGRFSAERPERSVSTLKIQRTEQGDSAVYLCASSPTLVVGELFFGEGSRLTVL.

This chain uses TRBV6-5 with TRBJ2-5, with D uncertain. The CDR3 runs 15 residues. V was cut by 3 bases and J by 3 bases, with 14 bases left in between. CDR1 MNHEY and CDR2 SVGAGI come from the germline V gene. The CDR3 region has the DNA TGTGCCAGCAGTTATTCACTCCTTCAGAAAGAGACCCAGTACTTC. Translated: CASSYSLLQKETQYF.

This clonotype was found a few times. This chain links TRBV7-2 with TRBJ2-5; D unresolved. This CDR3 is 13 amino acids long. CDR1 is SGHTA, CDR2 FQGNSA, per germline. V was cut by 4 bases and J by 5 bases, with 11 bases left in between. CDR3: CASSSIAQETQYF. CDR3 DNA: TGTGCCAGCAGCTCCATTGCGCAGGAGACCCAGTACTTC.

The V call is TRBV4-3, the J call TRBJ2-7; TRBD2 is a possible D gene (6 bases). Looked up from germline, CDR1 is LGHNA and CDR2 is YSLEER. Trimming took off 0 bases at V and 5 bases at J, with 8 bases between the two ends. This CDR3 is 13 amino acids long. The CDR3 DNA follows: TGCGCCAGCAGCCAAGAAGGCGGGAACGAGCAGTACTTC. Its translation is CASSQEGGNEQYF.

This clonotype was detected ten times or more. The chain is built from TRBV6-6 and TRBJ1-6; 9 bases line up with TRBD1. The CDR3 spans 14 residues. The germline CDR1 and CDR2 sequences are MNHNY and SVGAGI (reference sequence). The ends lost 8 bases at V and 7 bases at J; junction bases unmatched: 6. The CDR3 is CASGRQGDNSPLHF. In DNA form, the CDR3 reads TGTGCCAGCGGACGACAGGGGGACAATTCACCCCTCCACTTT.

The chain joins TRBV5-5 to TRBJ2-3; 8 nucleotides align to TRBD2. V was clipped by 0 bases and J by 0 bases; unmatched bases: 9. The CDR3 sequence is 18 residues long. CDR1 SGHKS and CDR2 YYEKEE come from the germline V gene (reference sequence). The CDR3 loop is CASSLVAGGRRSTDTQYF. CDR3 nucleotide sequence: TGTGCCAGCAGCTTGGTCGCGGGAGGCCGCCGAAGCACAGATACGCAGTATTTT.

This clonotype was seen more than once but under ten times. V gene TRBV7-8 combines with J gene TRBJ2-7; no clear D. The CDR3 is 15 amino acids. Germline V gives CDR1 SGHVS, CDR2 FQNEAQ. V lost 0 bases and J 0 bases, leaving 9 bases between the germline ends. The CDR3 nucleotides are TGTGCCAGCAGCTTAGCGCAGATTAGCTCCTACGAGCAGTACTTC. Translated: CASSLAQISSYEQYF.

There are many counts of this clonotype. J is TRBJ2-1 and V is TRBV5-4; weak D call: TRBD2 (5 bases). Germline V gene data show CDR1 as SGHNT and CDR2 as YYREEE (reference sequence). The CDR3 totals 14 residues. V was trimmed by 4 bases and J by 5 bases, leaving 13 bases between them. In DNA form, the CDR3 reads TGTGCCAGCAGCGCCTACGGGGAACACAATGAGCAGTTCTTC. It translates to CASSAYGEHNEQFF.

This clonotype was recorded many times. The J gene is TRBJ2-1, the V gene TRBV7-2, with TRBD2 identical over 9 bases. Germline CDR1 and CDR2: SGHTA and FQGNSA. V lost 5 bases and J lost 3; bases outside the gene matches: 5. There are 15 residues in the CDR3. The CDR3 nucleotides are TGTGCCAGCAGCCTATCTAGCGGGAACTACAATGAGCAGTTCTTC. The encoded protein is CASSLSSGNYNEQFF.

This clonotype was picked up a small number of times. The rearrangement links TRBV11-2 to TRBJ2-7; 8 bases agree with TRBD2. This CDR3 has 15 residues. CDR1 is SGHAT, CDR2 FQNNGV, per germline. Trimming took 8 bases from V and 0 from J; bases not matched to a gene: 9. CDR3 loop: CASAIRTSSSYEQYF. The CDR3 coding sequence is TGTGCCAGCGCGATAAGGACTAGCAGCTCCTACGAGCAGTACTTC.

The J gene is TRBJ2-4, the V gene TRBV6-8, with D perhaps TRBD1 (5 bases). Trimming left V 7 bases short and J 8 bases short, with 18 bases between. Germline values: CDR1 MNHGY, CDR2 SAAAGT. CDR3 length equals 14 residues. CDR3 sequence reads: CASTSGFRNDIQYF. Written as DNA, the CDR3 is TGTGCCAGCACCTCAGGGTTTAGGAATGACATTCAGTACTTC.

There are a few counts of this clonotype. This chain uses TRBV5-1 with TRBJ2-1; TRBD2 matches at 8 bases. Germline V CDR1 and CDR2: SGHRS, YFSETQ. With 0 bases clipped from V and 8 bases from J, the junction kept 7 bases outside the gene matches. CDR3 length equals 15 residues. CDR3: CASSLEGLDGDEQFF. CDR3 nucleotides: TGCGCCAGCAGCTTGGAGGGACTAGATGGCGATGAGCAGTTCTTC.

This clonotype came up once. The chain's CDR3 is CASSTKGGNTEAFF. The CDR3 bases are TGTGCCAGCAGCACGAAGGGGGGGAACACTGAAGCTTTCTTT. J is TRBJ1-1 and V is TRBV12-3 or TRBV12-4, with D tentatively TRBD1 (6 bases). Trimming left V 6 bases short and J 1 base short, with 12 bases between. The length of the CDR3 is 14 residues.

This clonotype was recorded many times. The chain joins TRBV13 to TRBJ2-7; no firm D call. Trimming removed 3 bases at V and 6 bases at J, with 12 bases between. The CDR3 spans 13 residues. Germline values: CDR1 PRHDT, CDR2 FYEKMQ (reference sequence). DNA of the CDR3: TGTGCCAGCAGCTTGAGGTGGGTCGGCGAGCAGTACTTC. This translates into CASSLRWVGEQYF. Combining the CDR3 with reference TRBV13 and TRBJ2-7 gives the whole variable domain AAGVIQSPRHLIKEKRETATLKCYPIPRHDTVYWYQQGPGQDPQFLISFYEKMQSDKGSIPDRFSAQQFSDYHSELNMSSLELGDSALYFCASSLRWVGEQYFGPGTRLTVT.